The 13 T cell receptor beta chains in this list originate from one sample, sequenced in a study of early T cells in non-severe SARS-CoV-2 infection. TCRdb reprocessed the 5' RACE reads with MiXCR, giving one entry per CDR3 protein. The sample yields about 64,000 distinct CDR3 sequences, about 17% seen once. The sample here was whole blood, taken at baseline. The receptor source for this set is an adult who was a healthcare worker with PCR-confirmed SARS-CoV-2 infection or an uninfected control (not recorded which).

This chain uses TRBV15 with TRBJ1-4, with a tentative D call TRBD1 (5 bases). The CDR3 runs to 16 residues. V lost 4 bases to trimming and J lost 8 bases, with 20 bases between them. Germline assignment: CDR1 LNHNV and CDR2 YYDKDF (reference sequence). The CDR3 loop reads CATSTDRDPEGEKLFF. DNA for the CDR3: TGTGCCACCAGCACGGACCGGGACCCCGAAGGGGAAAAACTGTTTTTT. The complete variable domain, with remaining parts taken from reference TRBV15 and TRBJ1-4, reads DAMVIQNPRYQVTQFGKPVTLSCSQTLNHNVMYWYQQKSSQAPKLLFHYYDKDFNNEADTPDNFQSRRPNTSFCFLDIRSPGLGDTAMYLCATSTDRDPEGEKLFFGSGTQLSVL.

This clonotype occurred a few times. The genes are TRBV12-3 or TRBV12-4 and TRBJ2-7; 8 bases match TRBD1. There are 15 residues in the CDR3. The V and J ends lost 5 bases and 0 bases, in that order; junction bases with no gene match: 6. CDR3 region: CASSRDRISSYEQYF. CDR3 DNA: TGTGCCAGCAGTCGGGACAGGATAAGCTCCTACGAGCAGTACTTC.

The chain carries TRBV20-1 and TRBJ2-7; a possible D gene is TRBD1 (5 bases). This CDR3 is 14 amino acids long. CDR1 and CDR2 (germline): DFQATT, SNEGSKA (reference sequence). Trimming shortened V by 5 bases and J by 0 bases, and 14 bases separated the two germline ends. The CDR3 region has the DNA TGCAGTGCTCTTATGGCAGGGAACTCCTACGAGCAGTACTTC. Translated: CSALMAGNSYEQYF.

This clonotype was seen a handful of times. The rearrangement links TRBV6-5 to TRBJ1-1; 7 bases map to TRBD1. In germline, CDR1 is MNHEY, CDR2 SVGAGI. The CDR3 is 13 residues long. V shed 8 bases and J 3 bases; nucleotides not matched to a gene: 6. The CDR3 nucleotides read TGTGCCAGCGTACAACAGGGGCACACTGAAGCTTTCTTT. It translates to CASVQQGHTEAFF.

The gene calls are TRBV12-3 or TRBV12-4 and TRBJ2-1, with D uncertain. The CDR3 has 12 residues. V lost 3 bases to trimming and J lost 9 bases, with 9 bases between them. CDR3 coding DNA: TGTGCCAGCAGTTTTGTTCTCGGTGAGCAGTTCTTC. This encodes CASSFVLGEQFF.

V gene TRBV18 combines with J gene TRBJ2-4; 7 bases line up with TRBD2. CDR1 is KGHSH and CDR2 is LQKENI in the germline V gene. This CDR3 contains 15 residues. V was pared by 6 bases and J by 3 bases, with 8 bases of the junction left unmatched. The CDR3: CASSHPWGGKNIQYF. DNA of the CDR3: TGTGCCAGCTCCCACCCCTGGGGGGGCAAAAACATTCAGTACTTC.

V usage is TRBV5-4 and J usage is TRBJ2-3; 14 nucleotides match TRBD2. Germline V gene data show CDR1 as SGHNT and CDR2 as YYREEE (reference sequence). The CDR3 has 16 amino acids. Trimming at V came to 4 bases and at J to 5 bases, leaving 6 bases not matched to a gene. The DNA of the CDR3 is TGTGCCAGCAGCGCGGGACTAGCGGGAGTGGAAGATACGCAGTATTTT. It codes for CASSAGLAGVEDTQYF.

This chain connects TRBV7-9 to TRBJ2-3, with 8 bases aligning to TRBD1. Per the germline V gene, CDR1 is SEHNR and CDR2 is FQNEAQ (reference sequence). With 8 bases clipped from V and 2 bases from J, the junction kept 6 bases outside the gene matches. The CDR3 runs 14 residues. CDR3 DNA sequence: TGTGCCAGCGGGCGGACAGGGAACACAGATACGCAGTATTTT. Its protein product is CASGRTGNTDTQYF.

The chain combines TRBV6-5 with TRBJ1-4; no clear D gene. Germline V CDR1 and CDR2: MNHEY, SVGAGI. The CDR3 extends over 12 amino acids. V was shortened by 8 bases and J by 17 bases, with 21 bases between the two germline ends. CDR3 residues: CASGGQAPGSFF. Written as DNA, the CDR3 is TGTGCCAGCGGAGGGCAGGCGCCCGGGTCCTTTTTT.

The gene calls are TRBV3-1 and TRBJ1-2, with TRBD1 identical over 7 bases. The J segment lost 8 bases and the V segment lost 5 bases, leaving 8 bases of the junction unmatched. The CDR3 consists of 13 residues. The germline V gene has CDR1 LGHDT and CDR2 YNNKEL (reference sequence). The CDR3 DNA sequence: TGTGCCAGCAGCTCGAGACAGGGTTGGGGCTACACCTTC. This codes for CASSSRQGWGYTF. Complete variable domain (other parts from reference TRBV3-1 and TRBJ1-2): DTAVSQTPKYLVTQMGNDKSIKCEQNLGHDTMYWYKQDSKKFLKIMFSYNNKELIINETVPNRFSPKSPDKAHLNLHINSLELGDSAVYFCASSSRQGWGYTFGSGTRLTVV.

This clonotype was counted many times. V is TRBV11-2 and J is TRBJ2-2, with 10 bases aligning to TRBD2. J gave up 1 base and V 3 bases, and 2 bases lay outside the gene matches. Germline CDR1 is SGHAT and CDR2 is FQNNGV. The CDR3 runs 16 residues. The DNA for the CDR3 is TGTGCCAGCAGCTTCTGGACTAGCGGGAACACCGGGGAGCTGTTTTTT. Its translation: CASSFWTSGNTGELFF.

The CDR3 nucleotides read TGTGCCAGCACCCGAGCGGGGGCCGTCACTGAAGCTTTCTTT. It encodes CASTRAGAVTEAFF. This chain uses TRBV12-3 or TRBV12-4 with TRBJ1-1, with D tentatively TRBD1 (6 bases). Deletions cut 7 bases from V and 4 bases from J, with 16 bases between. This CDR3 region has 14 residues.

The sample holds a few counts of this clonotype. The rearrangement joins TRBV7-9 to TRBJ2-2; 12 bases match TRBD1. This CDR3 region has 18 residues. After removal of 3 bases from V and 4 bases from J, the junction contained 9 bases not matched to a gene. In germline, CDR1 is SEHNR, CDR2 FQNEAQ (reference sequence). In DNA form, the CDR3 reads TGTGCCAGCAGCTTCACCCGGGACAGGGGGCGAGGCACCGGGGAGCTGTTTTTT. Protein: CASSFTRDRGRGTGELFF. Using reference TRBV7-9 and TRBJ2-2 for the parts outside the CDR3, the full variable domain is DTGVSQNPRHKITKRGQNVTFRCDPISEHNRLYWYRQTLGQGPEFLTYFQNEAQLEKSRLLSDRFSAERPKGSFSTLEIQRTEQGDSAMYLCASSFTRDRGRGTGELFFGEGSRLTVL.